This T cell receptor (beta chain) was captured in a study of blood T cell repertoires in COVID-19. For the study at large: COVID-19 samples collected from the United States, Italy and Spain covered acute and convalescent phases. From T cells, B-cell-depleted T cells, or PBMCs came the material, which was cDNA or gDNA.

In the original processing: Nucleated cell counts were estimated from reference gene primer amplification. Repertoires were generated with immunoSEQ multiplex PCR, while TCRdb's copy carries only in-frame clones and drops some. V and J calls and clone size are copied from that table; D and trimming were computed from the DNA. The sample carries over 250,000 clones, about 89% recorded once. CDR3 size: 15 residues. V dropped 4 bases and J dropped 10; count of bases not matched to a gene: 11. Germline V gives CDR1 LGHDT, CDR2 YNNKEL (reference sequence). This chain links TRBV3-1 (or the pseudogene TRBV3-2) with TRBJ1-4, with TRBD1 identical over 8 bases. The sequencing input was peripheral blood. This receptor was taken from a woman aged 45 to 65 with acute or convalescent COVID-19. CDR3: CASSPSGTGLRKLFF. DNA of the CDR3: TGTGCCAGCAGCCCTTCCGGGACAGGCCTCCGAAAACTGTTTTTT.